The rows below give T cell receptor beta chains drawn from one sample of a study of T cells in Graves' hyperthyroidism and ophthalmopathy. TCRdb ran MiXCR on the multiplex PCR reads and lists one entry per CDR3 protein. The table has more than 250,000 distinct CDR3 sequences, about 15% seen once. The sample was blood. The receptors derive from a woman aged 45-60 years with Graves' hyperthyroidism that later progressed to Graves' ophthalmopathy. Each CDR3 is given with its conserved first and last residue. The D gene is left open where the match is weak. Not every row has a clone size; where given, it reads once, few, many or a size class.

size | J | D | V | DNA | CDR3
many | TRBJ2-7 | . | TRBV3-1 | TGTGCCAGCAGCCAAACCAGGAGGGAGCAGTACTTC | CASSQTRREQYF
many | TRBJ1-1 | . | TRBV11-2 | TGTGCCAGCAGGCCTAATCGACGGCTTTCCGAGGCTTTCTTT | CASRPNRRLSEAFF
many | TRBJ2-3 | TRBD2 | TRBV20-1 | TGCAGTGCTTCGGGACTAGCGGGAGGGTCAGGTGTATATACGCAGTATTTT | CSASGLAGGSGVYTQYF
many | TRBJ2-5 | . | TRBV20-1 | TGCAGTGCTAGGGTGTCGAGGGAGCGGGAGACCCAGTACTTC | CSARVSRERETQYF
many | TRBJ2-5 | . | TRBV11-2 | TGTGCCAGCAGCTTAGTGCGGGATGGGACCCAGTACTTC | CASSLVRDGTQYF
many | TRBJ1-5 | . | TRBV20-1 | TGCAGTGCTACCGTTGGAGGTCTCAATCAGCCCCAGCATTTT | CSATVGGLNQPQHF
many | TRBJ2-6 | TRBD1 | TRBV12-3/TRBV12-4 | TGTGCCAGCAGCCGGGACAGGGGGCTTGGGGCCAACGTCCTGACTTTC | CASSRDRGLGANVLTF
many | TRBJ2-5 | TRBD2 | TRBV5-1 | TGCGCCAGCAGCTTGGCCGGTAGCGGGGGGGAGACCCAGTACTTC | CASSLAGSGGETQYF
many | TRBJ2-5 | . | TRBV2 | TGTGCCAGCGCAAGTGGTTCCGAGACCCAGTACTTC | CASASGSETQYF
many | TRBJ2-7 | . | TRBV29-1 | TGCAGCGTTGCTGGGGAGGCGGGGTACGAGCAGTACTTC | CSVAGEAGYEQYF
many | TRBJ2-5 | TRBD2 | TRBV15 | TGTGCCACCAGCCCCGGGGGGGTCGAGACCCAGTACTTC | CATSPGGVETQYF
many | TRBJ2-1 | . | TRBV20-1 | TGCAGTGCTAGAGATAGGCTCGGTGAGCAGTTCTTC | CSARDRLGEQFF
many | TRBJ2-7 | . | TRBV27 | TGTGCCAGCAGTCTCCTCCTCGGGTCCTCCTACGAGCAGTACTTC | CASSLLLGSSYEQYF
many | TRBJ2-7 | . | TRBV20-1 | TGCAGTGCTACAGGGGTGGCGGCCTACGAGCAGTACTTC | CSATGVAAYEQYF
many | TRBJ2-7 | . | TRBV5-1 | TGCGCCAGCACAGGGACCTCCTACGAGCAGTACTTC | CASTGTSYEQYF
many | TRBJ1-2 | . | TRBV18 | TGTGCCAGCCATCCCCGGGCTTCGGGCTATGGCTACACCTTC | CASHPRASGYGYTF
. | TRBJ2-1 | TRBD1 | TRBV9 | TGTGCCAGCAGCGCATCGACAGGGGGGAATGAGCAGTTCTTC | CASSASTGGNEQFF
many | TRBJ2-2 | TRBD1 | TRBV28 | TGTGCCAGCCGTGTGGGACAGGGGGAGCACACCGGGGAGCTGTTTTTT | CASRVGQGEHTGELFF
many | TRBJ2-7 | . | TRBV5-1 | TGCGCCAGCAGCGACGGGACTTTGGCCTACGAGCAGTACTTC | CASSDGTLAYEQYF
few | TRBJ1-2 | . | TRBV29-1 | TGCAGCGTTGAAGATCCAGTTTCCTATGGCTACACCTTC | CSVEDPVSYGYTF
many | TRBJ1-1 | . | TRBV3-1 | TGTGCCAGCAGCCATCTCTCTTCGAACACTGAAGCTTTCTTT | CASSHLSSNTEAFF
many | TRBJ2-5 | . | TRBV5-1 | TGCGCCAGCAGCTTGGAGGCGGCCGGGGAGACCCAGTACTTC | CASSLEAAGETQYF
. | TRBJ1-2 | TRBD1 | TRBV19 | TGTGCCAGTAGCCCACGGACAGGGTTGGAAGGCTACACCTTC | CASSPRTGLEGYTF
many | TRBJ1-2 | . | TRBV20-1 | TGCAGTACTATGGACAACTATGGCTACACCTTC | CSTMDNYGYTF
many | TRBJ1-2 | . | TRBV6-1 | TGTGCCAGCAGTGCCCAGGGTCGGAGCTATGGCTACACCTTC | CASSAQGRSYGYTF
many | TRBJ1-1 | . | TRBV5-1 | TGCGCCAGCAGCCCGGAGGCGGCCGACACTGAAGCTTTCTTT | CASSPEAADTEAFF
many | TRBJ2-3 | TRBD1 | TRBV20-1 | TGCAGTGCTACTAGACAGGGTCTGCTGGATACGCAGTATTTT | CSATRQGLLDTQYF
many | TRBJ1-1 | . | TRBV2 | TGTGCCAGCAGTGAGGTATCAGGGTTGAACACTGAAGCTTTCTTT | CASSEVSGLNTEAFF
many | TRBJ2-3 | TRBD2 | TRBV6-1 | TGTGCCAGCAGTTACGGGCGGGGGTCAGATACGCAGTATTTT | CASSYGRGSDTQYF
many | TRBJ2-5 | TRBD2 | TRBV20-1 | TGCAGTGCTAGAGATAGGCGGACTAGCGGGAGTCGGGAGACCCAGTACTTC | CSARDRRTSGSRETQYF
many | TRBJ2-7 | . | TRBV3-1 | TGTGCCAGCAGCCCTCCGGGTATCCACGAGCAGTACTTC | CASSPPGIHEQYF
few | TRBJ1-1 | . | TRBV7-2 | TGTGCCAGCAGCTTATTCTTAGGGGGAGCTTTCTTT | CASSLFLGGAFF
. | TRBJ2-4 | . | TRBV6-2/TRBV6-3 | TGTGCCAGCAGTTACACCCGCAGGTGGGCAAACATTCAGTACTTC | CASSYTRRWANIQYF
many | TRBJ2-7 | . | TRBV5-1 | TGCGCCAGCGGAAGATCCGGTCTTACCTACGAGCAGTACTTC | CASGRSGLTYEQYF
. | TRBJ2-2 | . | TRBV5-4 | TGTGCCAGCAGCTCGGACGGGAACACCGGGGAGCTGTTTTTT | CASSSDGNTGELFF
. | TRBJ2-2 | . | TRBV7-9 | TGTGCCAGCAGCTTAGGGACCCGGGCTTTGAAAGGGGAGCTGTTTTTT | CASSLGTRALKGELFF
many | TRBJ2-1 | . | TRBV28 | TGTGCCAGCAGTTTTGGGCGGGATGAGCAGTTCTTC | CASSFGRDEQFF
. | TRBJ2-5 | TRBD2 | TRBV3-1 | TGTGCCAGCAGCCAAGATGGGACTAGCGGGAGGGAGGAGACCCAGTACTTC | CASSQDGTSGREETQYF
many | TRBJ1-2 | . | TRBV20-1 | . | CSARHPFSGQGWGYTF
few | TRBJ1-3 | . | TRBV7-2 | TGTGCCAGCAGCCTCAGGGCGACCCTCTCTGGAAACACCATATATTTT | CASSLRATLSGNTIYF
many | TRBJ2-3 | . | TRBV3-1 | TGTGCCAGCAGCCAAGATGTGATGAGGGGGACAGATACGCAGTATTTT | CASSQDVMRGTDTQYF
many | TRBJ1-5 | . | TRBV10-3 | TGTGCCATCAGTGAGTCGGGAAGGACCTTCCAGCATTTT | CAISESGRTFQHF
. | TRBJ2-7 | . | TRBV7-2 | TGTGCCAGCAGCTTACTCTTTGGTGCGGCCTACGAGCAGTACTTC | CASSLLFGAAYEQYF
many | TRBJ2-7 | . | TRBV3-1 | TGTGCCAGCAGCCAAGGGACAACCATCTACGAGCAGTACTTC | CASSQGTTIYEQYF
many | TRBJ2-1 | TRBD2 | TRBV12-3/TRBV12-4 | TGTGCCAGCAGTCCCGGTGGTAGCGGGCCCAATGAGCAGTTCTTC | CASSPGGSGPNEQFF
many | TRBJ1-1 | TRBD1 | TRBV28 | TGTGCCAGCAGTGATCCAGGGGGCGGGAACACTGAAGCTTTCTTT | CASSDPGGGNTEAFF
. | TRBJ2-7 | TRBD1 | TRBV9 | TGTGCCAGCAGCGCTTACGGGACAGGGATCTACGAGCAGTACTTC | CASSAYGTGIYEQYF
many | TRBJ1-1 | . | TRBV5-1 | TGCGCCAGCAGACGGAACAGGGAGGGTGACACTGAAGCTTTCTTT | CASRRNREGDTEAFF
. | TRBJ1-2 | . | TRBV28 | TGTGCCAGCAGTTTATTTGGCAGCGGAAGCTATGGCTACACCTTC | CASSLFGSGSYGYTF
many | TRBJ1-1 | . | TRBV6-1 | TGTGCCAGCACCGGGGGGCTGAACACTGAAGCTTTCTTT | CASTGGLNTEAFF
many | TRBJ1-1 | . | TRBV7-9 | TGTGCCATCGTCCGGACATTCTCTTTGAACACTGAAGCTTTCTTT | CAIVRTFSLNTEAFF